This is a list of T cell receptor beta chains from one sample in a study of cytomegalovirus exposure and HLA in healthy donors. Repertoires were generated with immunoSEQ multiplex PCR, while TCRdb's copy carries only in-frame clones and drops some. The table records about 180,000 clones, just over 70% of them present only once. The sequencing input was PBMCs. The receptor source for this set is a human donor in good health. Each CDR3 is given with its conserved first and last residue. The D gene is left open where the match is weak. The size of a clone is reported for some rows only, either as once, few or many, or as a class for expanded clones.

D gene,clone size,V gene,J gene,CDR3 DNA,CDR3 protein
-,once,TRBV5-1,TRBJ1-1,TGCGCCAGCAGCTCTCTAGAAGGCACTGAAGCTTTCTTT,CASSSLEGTEAFF
TRBD1,few,TRBV6-6,TRBJ1-2,TGTGCCAGCCAGACAGGGGGCGCGAACTATGGCTACACCTTC,CASQTGGANYGYTF
-,-,TRBV28,TRBJ2-5,TGTGCCAGCAGTCCAACAGGGTACGGGACCCAGTACTTC,CASSPTGYGTQYF
-,-,TRBV7-9,TRBJ2-6,TGTGCCAGCAGCTTGGGAGGCTCTGGGGCCAACGTCCTGACTTTC,CASSLGGSGANVLTF
-,-,TRBV7-2,TRBJ2-1,TGTGCCAGCAGCTTAGCAAGGGGCCTCTACAATGAGCAGTTCTTC,CASSLARGLYNEQFF
-,few,TRBV6-6,TRBJ1-4,TGTGCCAGCATCAGTAATCAGGCAACTAATGAAAAACTGTTTTTT,CASISNQATNEKLFF
-,-,TRBV18,TRBJ1-2,TGTGCCAGCTCACCATCCGCGACAGTTCACTATGGCTACACCTTC,CASSPSATVHYGYTF
-,-,TRBV6-5,TRBJ2-5,TGTGCCAGCAGCGTCGCAGGGGCCGACGAAGAGACCCAGTACTTC,CASSVAGADEETQYF
-,-,TRBV19,TRBJ1-5,TGTGCCAGTACCCATTGGGGGGAGGCTCAGCCCCAGCATTTT,CASTHWGEAQPQHF
-,few,TRBV19,TRBJ1-2,TGTGCCAGTAGTACACAAGCCGCGACAGGTTCCAACTATGGCTACACCTTC,CASSTQAATGSNYGYTF
TRBD1,-,TRBV29-1,TRBJ2-7,TGCAGCGTTGCGTTAACAGGGGCGGGCGAGCAGTACTTC,CSVALTGAGEQYF
TRBD1,-,TRBV5-5,TRBJ1-1,TGTGCCAGCAGCCCTCCGGGACAGGGGATCACTGAAGCTTTCTTT,CASSPPGQGITEAFF
TRBD2,-,TRBV12-5,TRBJ2-3,TGTGCTAGTGGTTTGACTAGCGGCACAGATACGCAGTATTTT,CASGLTSGTDTQYF
TRBD1,-,TRBV9,TRBJ1-2,TGTGCCAGCAGCGCCTCTGGACAGGGTAACTATGGCTACACCTTC,CASSASGQGNYGYTF
TRBD1,-,TRBV5-6,TRBJ1-2,TGTGCCAGCAGCCCTTTCCTGGGGACAGGGGATGGCTACACCTTC,CASSPFLGTGDGYTF
TRBD1,few,TRBV19,TRBJ2-7,TGTGCCAGTAGAGTGAAGGACAGGGGGGCCTCCTACGAGCAGTACTTC,CASRVKDRGASYEQYF
-,-,TRBV9,TRBJ1-1,TGTGCCAGCAGCAAAGGGGGACTACCTTACACTGAAGCTTTCTTT,CASSKGGLPYTEAFF
TRBD2,-,TRBV7-2,TRBJ2-3,TGTGCCAGCAGTTATAGCGGGGGAGGAGATACGCAGTATTTT,CASSYSGGGDTQYF
-,-,TRBV21-1,TRBJ2-1,TGTGCCAGCAGCAAAGCGCGTCATAGGTTAGGGGACAACAATGAGCAGTTCTTC,CASSKARHRLGDNNEQFF
TRBD2,-,TRBV9,TRBJ2-3,TGTGCCAGCAGCGTAGCGGGGCGGGGGGGCACAGATACGCAGTATTTT,CASSVAGRGGTDTQYF
-,-,TRBV11-2,TRBJ1-1,TGTGCCAGCAGCTCCGGAGCAGTGGCAGGGGTTGGGAACACTGAAGCTTTCTTT,CASSSGAVAGVGNTEAFF
-,-,TRBV6-1,TRBJ1-2,TGTGCCAGCAGTGAAGGGTTTTCGGGGTACTATGGCTACACCTTC,CASSEGFSGYYGYTF
TRBD1,-,TRBV7-2,TRBJ2-7,TGTGCCAGCACCCCCCCCCGGGACAGACCAAACGAGCAGTACTTC,CASTPPRDRPNEQYF
-,once,TRBV5-1,TRBJ2-2,TGCGCCAGCAGCTTGGGGCAAAACACCGGGGAGCTGTTTTTT,CASSLGQNTGELFF
TRBD1,-,TRBV19,TRBJ1-6,TGTGCCAGTAGTACCGGGACAGGGGGTGGTTCACCCCTCCACTTT,CASSTGTGGGSPLHF
-,-,TRBV7-9,TRBJ1-5,TGTGCCAGCAGCTTAGACGGGACACGCTATCAGCCCCAGCATTTT,CASSLDGTRYQPQHF
TRBD1,few,TRBV11-3,TRBJ1-3,TGTGCCAGCAGCCCATCATCAGGGGGGACTGGAAACACCATATATTTT,CASSPSSGGTGNTIYF
-,-,TRBV5-1,TRBJ2-2,TGCGCCAGCAGCTTTTTCGGGGGGAACACCGGGGAGCTGTTTTTT,CASSFFGGNTGELFF
-,few,TRBV4-1,TRBJ2-5,TGCGCCAGCAGCCTCGCCCGGCAAGAGACCCAGTACTTC,CASSLARQETQYF
TRBD1,-,TRBV2,TRBJ1-2,TGTGCCAGCAGTGCGGACAGGGTGGATGGCTACACCTTC,CASSADRVDGYTF
TRBD1,-,TRBV6-5,TRBJ1-5,TGTGCCAGCAGCCCCGACAGGGTGAGGGGACAGCCCCAGCATTTT,CASSPDRVRGQPQHF
-,-,TRBV2,TRBJ1-1,TGTGCCAGCAGTGAAGATCGGACAGCGTCACCGAACACTGAAGCTTTCTTT,CASSEDRTASPNTEAFF
TRBD1,-,TRBV19,TRBJ2-3,TGTGCCAGTAGTCCGAGGACAGGGGGGACCACAGATACGCAGTATTTT,CASSPRTGGTTDTQYF
TRBD1,-,TRBV10-3,TRBJ1-4,TGTGCCATCAGTGAACCAGGACAGGCTGCAACTAATGAAAAACTGTTTTTT,CAISEPGQAATNEKLFF
-,few,TRBV5-1,TRBJ1-5,TGCGCCAGCAGCTTGGATCCAGGTAACAATCAGCCCCAGCATTTT,CASSLDPGNNQPQHF
-,-,TRBV27,TRBJ1-2,TGTGCCAGCAGTTTACGACAGGATGTCGCCTATGGCTACACCTTC,CASSLRQDVAYGYTF
-,-,TRBV12-5,TRBJ2-1,TGTGCTAGTGGCAGTGACAGCTACAATGAGCAGTTCTTC,CASGSDSYNEQFF
-,-,TRBV14,TRBJ1-5,TGTGCCAGCAGCCCTCCTCTTCAGCCCCAGCATTTT,CASSPPLQPQHF
-,few,TRBV5-1,TRBJ1-1,TGCGCCAGCAGCTTGGGTCAGCCTCTAGCTGAAGCTTTCTTT,CASSLGQPLAEAFF
TRBD1,-,TRBV27,TRBJ1-1,TGTGCCAGCAGTCCTCAGACAGGGGGCGTGACTGAAGCTTTCTTT,CASSPQTGGVTEAFF
TRBD1,-,TRBV18,TRBJ2-7,TGTGCCAGCTCCTCTACAGGGGGCTTCCTCTCCGAGCAGTACTTC,CASSSTGGFLSEQYF
-,-,TRBV19,TRBJ2-3,TGTGCCAGTAGCAACTCACGGAGCACAGATACGCAGTATTTT,CASSNSRSTDTQYF
TRBD2,-,TRBV7-2,TRBJ2-7,TGTGCCAGCAGCTTAGATGGCGGGGGGGTCTCCTACGAGCAGTACTTC,CASSLDGGGVSYEQYF
-,-,TRBV7-9,TRBJ1-5,TGTGCCAGCAGCTGGGCGGACAGTAGCAATCAGCCCCAGCATTTT,CASSWADSSNQPQHF
TRBD1,-,TRBV27,TRBJ2-2,TGTGCCAGCAGTTTCCGGGACAGGGGGCCCGGGGAGCTGTTTTTT,CASSFRDRGPGELFF
TRBD2,-,TRBV13,TRBJ2-5,TGTGCCAGCAGTCGGACTAGCGGGGGACAAGAGACCCAGTACTTC,CASSRTSGGQETQYF
TRBD1,-,TRBV4-3,TRBJ1-5,TGCGCCAGCAGCCGGAGACAGGGAGGAGAGCAGCCCCAGCATTTT,CASSRRQGGEQPQHF
TRBD1,once,TRBV2,TRBJ1-5,TGTGCCAGCAGCGACCAGGGGGCCCCGCAGCCCCAGCATTTT,CASSDQGAPQPQHF
-,-,TRBV11-2,TRBJ1-1,TGTGCCAGCAGCCCTGGATGGGGGGTGTGGGACACTGAAGCTTTCTTT,CASSPGWGVWDTEAFF
-,-,TRBV19,TRBJ2-1,TGTGCCAGTGGGAAGGGGAACTACAATGAGCAGTTCTTC,CASGKGNYNEQFF
-,-,TRBV6-5,TRBJ1-3,TGTGCCAGCAGTGATCTGGGGGCCCGAAACACCATATATTTT,CASSDLGARNTIYF
TRBD2,-,TRBV4-1,TRBJ2-3,TGCGCCAGCAGCCCCGGACTAGCGGGGAGGGGGGGGACGCAGTATTTT,CASSPGLAGRGGTQYF